Listed here are 30 T cell receptor beta chains from one sample, sequenced in a study of blood T cell repertoires in COVID-19. TCRdb's table, derived via immunoSEQ multiplex PCR, lists solely in-frame clones and lacks some. This repertoire shows around 150,000 clones, around 78% found once; its top ten account for more than 3.5%. Material: peripheral blood. The receptors were gathered from a woman of 80 years or more with active or convalescent COVID-19.

The chain is built from TRBV28 and TRBJ1-5; TRBD1 aligns across 9 bases. The CDR3 runs to 14 residues. After removal of 2 bases from V and 6 bases from J, the junction contained 2 bases not matched to a gene. The germline V gene has CDR1 MDHEN and CDR2 SYDVKM. The CDR3 sequence is CASSLGQGSQPQHF. DNA for the CDR3: TGTGCCAGCAGTTTAGGACAGGGGAGTCAGCCCCAGCATTTT.

As regards this clone: Relative to the germline gene, one junction end is altered; a read error may explain this. The J gene is TRBJ1-2, the V gene TRBV2; no reliable D call. The CDR3 runs 12 residues. The germline CDR1 and CDR2 sequences are SNHLY and FYNNEI. The CDR3 nucleotides are TGTGCCAGCAGTGAAGTAGACCCCATCCAGGACTTC. Amino acids: CASSEVDPIQDF.

The gene calls are TRBV2 and TRBJ2-7; TRBD1 agrees at 7 bases. The trim removed 5 bases at V and 7 bases at J, leaving 5 bases unmatched. This CDR3 region has 12 residues. CDR1 and CDR2 from the germline V gene are SNHLY and FYNNEI. CDR3 nucleotide sequence: TGTGCCAGCAGTTGGGGACAGACTGAGCAGTACTTC. It translates to CASSWGQTEQYF.

This clone was counted a few times. The V call is TRBV7-3, the J call TRBJ2-2, with a tentative D call TRBD2 (5 bases). CDR1 and CDR2 (germline): SGHTA, FQGTGA. The V and J ends lost 5 bases and 6 bases respectively, with 16 bases between them. This CDR3 is 15 amino acids long. The CDR3 region is CASSLNSRSAGELFF. The CDR3 DNA sequence: TGTGCCAGCAGCCTTAACAGTCGTAGCGCCGGGGAGCTGTTTTTT.

The J gene is TRBJ2-3, the V gene TRBV11-2; no definite D call. Germline CDR1 SGHAT, CDR2 FQNNGV. There are 15 residues in the CDR3. Trimming left V 4 bases short and J 3 bases short, with 14 bases between. CDR3 sequence reads: CASSSIRGSTDTQYF. The CDR3 nucleotides are TGTGCCAGCAGCTCCATTCGCGGTAGTACAGATACGCAGTATTTT.

This rearrangement joins TRBV18 to TRBJ2-3; maybe TRBD2 (6 bases). Germline V gives CDR1 KGHSH, CDR2 LQKENI. V shed 0 bases and J shed 4 bases, with 17 bases lying between them. This CDR3 is built from 17 residues. CDR3 nucleotide sequence: TGTGCCAGCTCACCACCCGCCTTGGCCGGGGGTGCAGATACGCAGTATTTT. Protein product: CASSPPALAGGADTQYF.

This chain joins TRBV19 and TRBJ1-1; the D gene is possibly TRBD1 (6 bases). Germline V gene data show CDR1 as LNHDA and CDR2 as SQIVND (reference sequence). The V end lost 6 bases, the J end lost 3 bases, and 20 bases lay between the germline ends. CDR3 length: 16 residues. The chain's CDR3 is CASRHKGTGRDTEAFF. As DNA, the CDR3 is TGTGCCAGTAGACACAAAGGAACAGGGCGGGACACTGAAGCTTTCTTT.

The sample holds one count of this clone. V gene TRBV5-8 combines with J gene TRBJ1-6; D ambiguous. Trimming cost V 7 bases and J 4 bases, with 12 bases left between them. The germline V gene encodes CDR1 SGHTS and CDR2 YDEGEE. The CDR3 is made up of 14 amino acids. CDR3 DNA: TGTGCCAGCGGCAGGAACAATTATAATTCACCCCTCCACTTT. Translating it yields CASGRNNYNSPLHF.

The CDR3 bases are TGTGCCAGCAGCGTAGCTACCGGGACAGGGGACTACGAGCAGTACTTC. Translation gives CASSVATGTGDYEQYF. The chain employs TRBV9 and TRBJ2-7; TRBD1 agrees at 10 bases. Unmatched junction bases numbered 6, after V lost 0 bases and J lost 3 bases. CDR1 and CDR2 from the germline V gene are SGDLS and YYNGEE. This CDR3 contains 16 residues. Looking up the rest from reference TRBV9 and TRBJ2-7 gives the full variable domain: DSGVTQTPKHLITATGQRVTLRCSPRSGDLSVYWYQQSLDQGLQFLIQYYNGEERAKGNILERFSAQQFPDLHSELNLSSLELGDSALYFCASSVATGTGDYEQYFGPGTRLTVT.

The CDR3 sequence: CASSFIGGGAIYGEQFF. CDR3 sequence (DNA): TGTGCCAGCAGTTTTATTGGCGGGGGGGCCATCTACGGTGAGCAGTTCTTC. This chain connects TRBV27 to TRBJ2-1; 9 nucleotides line up with TRBD2. V gave up 3 bases and J gave up 9 bases; unmatched junction bases: 15. Germline values: CDR1 MNHEY, CDR2 SMNVEV (reference sequence). The CDR3 length is 17 residues.

This clone was seen at least ten times. This chain links TRBV28 with TRBJ2-1; D gene ambiguous. This CDR3 spans 17 amino acids. CDR1 and CDR2 from the germline V gene are MDHEN and SYDVKM. The V gene lost 7 bases and the J gene lost 0 bases, with 19 bases spanning the gap. This CDR3 is CASTSSGQPTSYNEQFF. The CDR3 DNA sequence: TGTGCCAGCACCTCATCCGGTCAACCCACCTCCTACAATGAGCAGTTCTTC.

This clone was counted a few times. The CDR3 is CAISDPNPGLGNTIYF. CDR3 DNA: TGTGCCATCAGTGACCCCAACCCAGGGCTTGGAAACACCATATATTTT. The V call is TRBV10-3, the J call TRBJ1-3, with D tentatively TRBD1 (5 bases). The CDR3 consists of 16 residues. The germline CDR1 and CDR2 sequences are ENHRY and SYGVKD. V lost 3 bases to trimming and J lost 3 bases, with 15 bases between them.

The V gene is TRBV2, the J gene TRBJ2-7; a possible D gene is TRBD1 (6 bases). This CDR3 comprises 14 residues. Trimming left V 2 bases short and J 6 bases short, with 14 bases between. Germline V gene lookup returns CDR1 SNHLY and CDR2 FYNNEI. Here the CDR3 reads CASSERQGWGEQYF. DNA of the CDR3: TGTGCCAGCAGTGAAAGGCAGGGGTGGGGCGAGCAGTACTTC.

This chain connects TRBV7-9 to TRBJ1-6; D might be TRBD1 (6 bases). Germline V lookup: CDR1 SEHNR, CDR2 FQNEAQ (reference sequence). This CDR3 has 13 amino acids. With 5 bases removed from V and 8 bases from J, the gap between germline ends came to 10 bases. The CDR3 bases are TGTGCCAGCAGCCCAAGGACAGATTCACCCCTCCACTTT. Its protein product is CASSPRTDSPLHF.

The chain links TRBV9 to TRBJ1-2; 7 nucleotides line up with TRBD1. The CDR3 contains 14 residues. The J segment lost 3 bases and the V segment lost 4 bases, leaving 6 bases of the junction unmatched. Germline lookup yields CDR1 SGDLS and CDR2 YYNGEE. The CDR3 sequence is CASSRQGPDYGYTF. Here the CDR3 DNA reads TGTGCCAGCAGCAGACAGGGACCTGACTATGGCTACACCTTC. Using reference TRBV9 and TRBJ1-2 for the parts outside the CDR3, the full variable domain is DSGVTQTPKHLITATGQRVTLRCSPRSGDLSVYWYQQSLDQGLQFLIQYYNGEERAKGNILERFSAQQFPDLHSELNLSSLELGDSALYFCASSRQGPDYGYTFGSGTRLTVV.

The chain links TRBV4-1 to TRBJ2-5, with 8 bases that match TRBD2. Trimming removed 3 bases from V and 2 bases from J; junction bases left unmatched: 2. The germline V gene has CDR1 MGHRA and CDR2 YSYEKL. The CDR3 sequence is 14 residues long. The CDR3 DNA is TGCGCCAGCAGCCAGGGACTAGGACAAGAGACCCAGTACTTC. Amino acid sequence: CASSQGLGQETQYF.

This chain joins TRBV2 and TRBJ1-2; no firm D call. With 4 bases removed from V and 1 base from J, the gap between germline ends came to 7 bases. The CDR3 spans 13 residues. Germline CDR1 and CDR2: SNHLY and FYNNEI. The CDR3, as DNA: TGTGCCAGCAGTGTCGGGGTTAACTATGGCTACACCTTC. Translating gives CASSVGVNYGYTF.

On this clone: Different DNA sequences within this sample yield the same CDR3. This chain connects TRBV6-5 to TRBJ1-5; 8 bases match TRBD1. Germline V gene sequence: CDR1 MNHEY, CDR2 SVGAGI. The trim removed 6 bases at V and 2 bases at J, leaving 3 bases unmatched. CDR3 size: 14 residues. CDR3 amino acids: CASRKTGGNQPQHF. The CDR3, as DNA: TGTGCCAGCAGAAAGACAGGGGGCAATCAGCCCCAGCATTTT.

J is TRBJ2-3 and V is TRBV7-3; 15 positions match TRBD2. V trimming: 4 bases; J trimming: 4 bases; junction bases outside the gene matches: 6. CDR3 length equals 17 residues. Germline V gene sequence: CDR1 SGHTA, CDR2 FQGTGA. The CDR3 DNA reads as TGTGCCAGCAGCTCGGGACTAGCGGGGGGAGTAGCAGATACGCAGTATTTT. As protein: CASSSGLAGGVADTQYF.

The chain is built from TRBV7-9 and TRBJ2-5; D perhaps matches TRBD2 (5 bases). Germline CDR1 SEHNR, CDR2 FQNEAQ (reference sequence). Trimming left V 7 bases short and J 4 bases short, with 19 bases between. The CDR3 is 15 residues long. The CDR3 DNA follows: TGTGCCAGCACCTTTGGCAGCGGAGGCTCAGAGACCCAGTACTTC. It specifies CASTFGSGGSETQYF.

J is TRBJ2-1 and V is TRBV4-3, with a tentative D call TRBD2 (6 bases). Germline V gene sequence: CDR1 LGHNA, CDR2 YSLEER. The CDR3 extends over 14 amino acids. Trimming cost V 2 bases and J 12 bases, with 17 bases left between them. The CDR3 loop is CASSQYRGGIGQFF. In DNA form, the CDR3 reads TGCGCCAGCAGCCAATATCGTGGGGGGATAGGGCAGTTCTTC.

The DNA for the CDR3 is TGCGCCAGCAGCTTACGGGGGAGTGAGCAGTACTTC. It codes for CASSLRGSEQYF. V gene TRBV5-1 combines with J gene TRBJ2-7; perhaps TRBD2 as D (6 bases). CDR1 and CDR2 from the germline V gene are SGHRS and YFSETQ. The V and J ends lost 2 bases and 7 bases respectively, with 10 bases between them. The CDR3 spans 12 residues. The full variable domain, with the rest looked up from reference TRBV5-1 and TRBJ2-7, is KAGVTQTPRYLIKTRGQQVTLSCSPISGHRSVSWYQQTPGQGLQFLFEYFSETQRNKGNFPGRFSGRQFSNSRSEMNVSTLELGDSALYLCASSLRGSEQYFGPGTRLTVT.

The rearrangement uses TRBV11-2 and TRBJ1-6; no reliable D call. The CDR3 totals 12 residues. Germline V CDR1 and CDR2: SGHAT, FQNNGV. V lost 5 bases, J lost 14 bases, and 13 bases lay in between. The DNA for the CDR3 is TGTGCCAGCAGCCTCAACGAGAATTCCCTCCACTTT. It specifies CASSLNENSLHF. Supplemented by reference TRBV11-2 and TRBJ1-6, the full variable domain reads EAGVAQSPRYKIIEKRQSVAFWCNPISGHATLYWYQQILGQGPKLLIQFQNNGVVDDSQLPKDRFSAERLKGVDSTLKIQPAKLEDSAVYLCASSLNENSLHFGNGTRLTVT.

The chain is built from TRBV6-5 and TRBJ1-5; D is unresolved. CDR1 is MNHEY and CDR2 is SVGAGI in the germline V gene. The V end was cut by 6 bases, the J end by 6 bases, with 15 bases between. This CDR3 region has 14 residues. The CDR3 sequence is CASSPGLLGQPQHF. CDR3 nucleotides: TGTGCCAGCAGCCCGGGTCTTTTGGGTCAGCCCCAGCATTTT.

The CDR3 loop is CASSLGRQRNTEAFF. The CDR3 nucleotides are TGTGCCAGCAGCTTAGGGCGGCAGAGGAACACTGAAGCTTTCTTT. The J gene is TRBJ1-1, the V gene TRBV7-2; no definite D call. CDR3 length: 15 amino acids. V lost 1 base and J lost 1, with 10 bases in between. In germline, CDR1 is SGHTA, CDR2 FQGNSA.

The table lists this clone with a count of one. The chain is built from TRBV19 and TRBJ1-5; 9 bases map to TRBD1. The CDR3 runs to 14 residues. CDR1 is LNHDA and CDR2 is SQIVND in the germline V gene (reference sequence). V lost 2 bases to trimming and J lost 7 bases; unmatched junction nucleotides: 3. CDR3 coding DNA: TGTGCCAGTAGTATAACAGGGGGCGAACAGCCCCAGCATTTT. This sequence encodes CASSITGGEQPQHF. Filled out from reference TRBV19 and TRBJ1-5, the complete variable domain reads DGGITQSPKYLFRKEGQNVTLSCEQNLNHDAMYWYRQDPGQGLRLIYYSQIVNDFQKGDIAEGYSVSREKKESFPLTVTSAQKNPTAFYLCASSITGGEQPQHFGDGTRLSIL.

The rearrangement uses TRBV5-1 and TRBJ2-3, with 7 nucleotides matching TRBD1. The length of the CDR3 is 15 residues. Germline-derived CDR1 and CDR2 are SGHRS and YFSETQ. Unmatched junction bases numbered 6, after V lost 3 bases and J lost 2 bases. CDR3 protein: CASSSTGFVTDTQYF. The CDR3 DNA is TGCGCCAGCAGCTCGACAGGGTTTGTCACAGATACGCAGTATTTT.

The gene calls are TRBV19 and TRBJ1-6; perhaps TRBD1 as D (6 bases). CDR1 and CDR2 (germline): LNHDA, SQIVND (reference sequence). Deletions cut 3 bases from V and 7 bases from J, with 13 bases between. The CDR3 has 15 residues. This CDR3 is CASSIITGPNSPLHF. CDR3 sequence (DNA): TGTGCCAGTAGTATTATCACAGGGCCGAATTCACCCCTCCACTTT.

In its sample, this clone was seen once. V and J are TRBV3-1 (or the pseudogene TRBV3-2) and TRBJ1-2, with D perhaps matching TRBD1 (5 bases). The CDR3 is 14 amino acids. CDR1 and CDR2 from the germline V gene are LGHDT and YNNKEL (reference sequence). Trimming removed 6 bases at V and 2 bases at J, with 13 bases between. The DNA for the CDR3 is TGTGCCAGCAGTCGCCCGGGGGAGAACTATGGCTACACCTTC. Translation: CASSRPGENYGYTF.

This chain connects TRBV7-8 to TRBJ1-2; 9 nucleotides match TRBD1. This CDR3 has 14 residues. V lost 5 bases to trimming and J lost 4 bases; unmatched junction nucleotides: 5. The germline gives CDR1 SGHVS, CDR2 FQNEAQ. CDR3 in DNA: TGTGCCAGCAGCGTCCGGGACAGGGCCTATGGCTACACCTTC. Its protein product is CASSVRDRAYGYTF. The full variable domain, in which reference TRBV7-8 and TRBJ1-2 provide the parts outside the CDR3, is GAGVSQSPRYKVAKRGQDVALRCDPISGHVSLFWYQQALGQGPEFLTYFQNEAQLDKSGLPSDRFFAERPEGSVSTLKIQRTQQEDSAVYLCASSVRDRAYGYTFGSGTRLTVV.